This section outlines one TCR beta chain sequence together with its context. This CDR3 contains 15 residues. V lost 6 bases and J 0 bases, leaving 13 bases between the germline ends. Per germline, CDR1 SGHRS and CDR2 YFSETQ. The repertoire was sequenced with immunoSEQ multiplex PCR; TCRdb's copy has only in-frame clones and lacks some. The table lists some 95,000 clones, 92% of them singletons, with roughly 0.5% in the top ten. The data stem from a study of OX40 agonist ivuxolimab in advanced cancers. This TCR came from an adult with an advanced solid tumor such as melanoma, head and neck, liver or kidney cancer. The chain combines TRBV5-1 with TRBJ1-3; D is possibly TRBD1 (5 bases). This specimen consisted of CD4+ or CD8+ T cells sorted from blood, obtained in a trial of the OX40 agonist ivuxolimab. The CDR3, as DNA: TGCGCCAGCACGAGGGACGGTTCCTCTGGAAACACCATATATTTT. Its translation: CASTRDGSSGNTIYF.